The 24 T cell receptor beta chains reported below all come from one sample, sequenced in a study of CD8 T cells in ankylosing spondylitis. MiXCR, applied by TCRdb to the 5' RACE reads, yields one record per CDR3 protein. The repertoire holds around 7,000 distinct CDR3 sequences, with over 7.5% as singletons. Material for sequencing was blood, either unsorted or a sorted T cell fraction (not recorded which). These receptors were collected from a male donor with ankylosing spondylitis or in good health (not recorded which).

This clonotype was found many times. CDR3 amino acids: CASSPHPGELFF. As DNA, the CDR3 is TGTGCCAGCAGCCCTCACCCCGGGGAGCTGTTTTTT. The chain recombines TRBV9 with TRBJ2-2; D is undetermined. Per the germline V gene, CDR1 is SGDLS and CDR2 is YYNGEE. V lost 4 bases to trimming and J lost 6 bases, with 7 bases between them. CDR3 length equals 12 residues.

This clonotype was counted ten times or more. The chain uses TRBV9 and TRBJ1-4, with D possibly matching TRBD1 (5 bases). This CDR3 contains 15 residues. V lost 3 bases and J lost 8, with 17 bases in between. Germline CDR1 SGDLS, CDR2 YYNGEE. CDR3 region: CASSAEVRGSEKLFF. The CDR3, as DNA: TGTGCCAGCAGCGCGGAGGTGAGGGGATCGGAAAAACTGTTTTTT.

This clonotype was detected many times. This chain connects TRBV9 to TRBJ2-1, with D maybe TRBD2 (6 bases). CDR3 length: 14 amino acids. CDR1 and CDR2 from the germline V gene are SGDLS and YYNGEE. Trimming cost V 3 bases and J 4 bases, with 11 bases left between them. This CDR3 reads CASSEGGDYNEQFF. In DNA, the CDR3 is TGTGCCAGCAGCGAAGGAGGGGATTACAATGAGCAGTTCTTC.

This clonotype was found many times. The chain combines TRBV9 with TRBJ2-1; 8 positions agree with TRBD2. The junction had 5 bases not matched to a gene; V was cut back by 3 bases and J by 6 bases. Germline-derived CDR1 and CDR2 are SGDLS and YYNGEE. The CDR3 runs 14 residues. The CDR3 protein is CASSAPGLGNEQFF. DNA of the CDR3: TGTGCCAGCAGCGCCCCGGGACTAGGCAATGAGCAGTTCTTC.

As regards this clonotype: Given a much more abundant clone one base away, this may be a read error. The chain employs TRBV9 and TRBJ2-2; 9 positions agree with TRBD1. CDR1 is SGDLS, CDR2 YYNGEE, per germline. The CDR3 spans 15 residues. The CDR3 loop reads CANSATGGFTGELFF. CDR3 in DNA: TGTGCCAACAGCGCAACAGGGGGCTTCACCGGGGAGCTGTTTTTT.

For this clonotype: The CDR3 ends on some other residue instead of the conserved phenylalanine or tryptophan, so this is likely a read error. The chain recombines TRBV9 with TRBJ2-3, with D possibly called TRBD1 or TRBD2 (6 bases each). The CDR3 has 14 residues. Trimming shortened V by 3 bases and J by 6 bases, and 14 bases separated the two germline ends. The germline V gene encodes CDR1 SGDLS and CDR2 YYNGEE. This chain's CDR3 is CASSAGGRSDTQYL. The CDR3 nucleotides are TGTGCCAGCAGCGCCGGGGGCAGGTCGGATACGCAGTATCTT.

V gene TRBV9 combines with J gene TRBJ2-3, with unresolved D. Trimming shortened V by 3 bases and J by 6 bases, and 14 bases separated the two germline ends. This CDR3 is built from 14 residues. Germline V CDR1 and CDR2: SGDLS, YYNGEE. The DNA of the CDR3 is TGTGCCAGCAGCGAGCAAGGGTCGTGGGATACGCAGTATTTT. This codes for CASSEQGSWDTQYF.

In this sample, this clonotype is medium-sized. The chain combines TRBV9 with TRBJ2-3; 8 nucleotides match TRBD2. Trimming cost V 6 bases and J 3 bases; bases outside gene matches: 15. CDR3 length equals 17 residues. Germline V gene sequence: CDR1 SGDLS, CDR2 YYNGEE. This CDR3 is CASTPSWAGGETDTQYF. CDR3 nucleotides: TGTGCCAGCACACCCTCCTGGGCGGGGGGTGAGACAGATACGCAGTATTTT. The full variable domain, completed using reference TRBV9 and TRBJ2-3, is DSGVTQTPKHLITATGQRVTLRCSPRSGDLSVYWYQQSLDQGLQFLIQYYNGEERAKGNILERFSAQQFPDLHSELNLSSLELGDSALYFCASTPSWAGGETDTQYFGPGTRLTVL.

This clonotype was recorded many times. V is TRBV9 and J is TRBJ2-1; D not resolved. The CDR3 is 11 amino acids. V lost 3 bases and J 4 bases, leaving 2 bases between the germline ends. CDR1 is SGDLS, CDR2 YYNGEE, per germline. This chain's CDR3 is CASSEYNEQFF. DNA of the CDR3: TGTGCCAGCAGCGAATACAATGAGCAGTTCTTC.

By proportion, this clonotype is medium-sized (0.01 to 0.1%). The chain carries TRBV9 and TRBJ1-1; D is perhaps TRBD1 (6 bases). Per the germline V gene, CDR1 is SGDLS and CDR2 is YYNGEE. There are 13 residues in the CDR3. V dropped 3 bases and J dropped 5 bases, with 11 bases sitting between them. CDR3 coding DNA: TGTGCCAGCAGCGCCTCAGGGGAGACTGAAGCTTTCTTT. It is translated as CASSASGETEAFF.

This clonotype is labeled as medium-sized. The chain recombines TRBV9 with TRBJ2-6, with D perhaps being TRBD1 or TRBD2 (5 bases each). Germline V gives CDR1 SGDLS, CDR2 YYNGEE. The CDR3 is 24 residues long. Trimming removed 1 base from V and 5 bases from J, with 37 bases in between. The CDR3 reads CASSVRPRDDSGHDSGFRANVLTF. CDR3 in DNA: TGTGCCAGCAGCGTACGCCCTAGGGACGACTCTGGGCACGACTCTGGTTTTCGGGCCAACGTCCTGACTTTC.

This clonotype was recorded many times. This chain uses TRBV9 with TRBJ2-1; TRBD1 might be the D (7 bases). Trimming stripped 4 bases from V and 8 bases from J, with 19 bases between. Germline V lookup: CDR1 SGDLS, CDR2 YYNGEE. The CDR3 runs to 15 residues. The DNA for the CDR3 is TGTGCCAGCAGCCCCCGGACAGGAGGGTACGATGAGCAGTTCTTC. Translated, it gives CASSPRTGGYDEQFF.

Worth noting for this clonotype: Just one base apart from a much larger clone, this may be a read error. V and J are TRBV9 and TRBJ1-2; D not certain. The CDR3 has 14 residues. Trimming removed 1 base from V and 8 bases from J, with 15 bases in between. Germline values: CDR1 SGDLS, CDR2 YYNGEE. The CDR3 loop reads CASSVFKGFRGYTF. As DNA, the CDR3 is TGTGCCAGCAGCGTATTCAAGGGTTTTCGCGGCTACACCTTC.

This clonotype was found many times. The gene calls are TRBV9 and TRBJ2-7; D unresolved. Trimming pared 4 bases from V and 3 bases from J, leaving 14 bases between. Germline CDR1 and CDR2: SGDLS and YYNGEE. This CDR3 is 14 amino acids long. The CDR3 DNA reads TGTGCCAGCAGCCCCGAGGCCTTCGACTACGAGCAGTACGTC. Its translation is CASSPEAFDYEQYV.

V and J are TRBV9 and TRBJ2-2, with D uncertain. The V end lost 0 bases, the J end lost 9 bases, and 15 bases lay between the germline ends. The germline V gene has CDR1 SGDLS and CDR2 YYNGEE. This CDR3 spans 15 amino acids. CDR3 sequence: CASSVVPNGPRELFF. The CDR3 DNA reads as TGTGCCAGCAGCGTAGTGCCCAATGGGCCGAGGGAGCTGTTTTTT.

Many counts were recorded for this clonotype. The chain links TRBV9 to TRBJ2-2, with a tentative D call TRBD2 (6 bases). Germline CDR1 and CDR2: SGDLS and YYNGEE. The CDR3 spans 16 residues. Trimming cost V 0 bases and J 7 bases, with 16 bases left between them. The CDR3 DNA is TGTGCCAGCAGCGTAGTATCGGGAGCAGGAAGCGGGGAGCTGTTTTTT. This encodes CASSVVSGAGSGELFF.

Relative to its sample, this clonotype is medium-sized. V and J are TRBV9 and TRBJ1-2, with 8 bases lining up with TRBD1. The CDR3 loop spans 17 amino acids. Germline CDR1 and CDR2: SGDLS and YYNGEE. The V and J ends lost 4 bases and 0 bases, in that order; junction bases with no gene match: 11. CDR3 residues: CASSPRAGGAPNYGYTF. As DNA, the CDR3 is TGTGCCAGCAGCCCGAGGGCAGGGGGCGCCCCTAACTATGGCTACACCTTC.

The chain recombines TRBV9 with TRBJ2-7; 10 bases fit TRBD1. Germline-derived CDR1 and CDR2 are SGDLS and YYNGEE. J was trimmed by 7 bases and V by 4 bases; bases with no gene match: 5. The CDR3 is made up of 13 amino acids. CDR3 DNA sequence: TGTGCCAGCAGCCCGACAGGGGGCTCTGAGCAGTACGTC. It encodes CASSPTGGSEQYV.

This chain connects TRBV9 to TRBJ2-3, with 7 nucleotides matching TRBD1. Germline V gives CDR1 SGDLS, CDR2 YYNGEE. The CDR3 consists of 13 residues. Unmatched junction bases numbered 2, after V lost 4 bases and J lost 3 bases. CDR3 DNA sequence: TGTGCCAGCAGCTACAGGGGTACAGATACGCAGTATTTT. It codes for CASSYRGTDTQYF.

The rearrangement joins TRBV9 to TRBJ2-1; TRBD2 agrees at 12 bases. Trimming took 0 bases from V and 8 from J; bases not matched to a gene: 12. The CDR3 is made up of 18 amino acids. Germline CDR1 and CDR2: SGDLS and YYNGEE. The CDR3 protein is CASSVEASGGARRDEQFF. The CDR3 DNA follows: TGTGCCAGCAGCGTAGAGGCTAGCGGGGGGGCCAGGCGCGATGAGCAGTTCTTC.

This clonotype came up many times. V usage is TRBV9 and J usage is TRBJ2-2; D is undetermined. Germline-derived CDR1 and CDR2 are SGDLS and YYNGEE. Trimming pared 0 bases from V and 5 bases from J, leaving 11 bases between. The CDR3 totals 15 residues. The CDR3 sequence is CASSVGPRSTGELFF. For the CDR3, the DNA is TGTGCCAGCAGCGTAGGCCCGCGGAGTACCGGGGAGCTGTTTTTT.

This clonotype has ten or more counts. The chain links TRBV9 to TRBJ1-1, with D unclear. V was pared by 4 bases and J by 1 base, with 11 bases between. From germline, CDR1 is SGDLS and CDR2 YYNGEE. The CDR3 loop spans 14 amino acids. The CDR3 nucleotides are TGTGCCAGCAGCCCTACGGCGGCGAACACTGAAGCTTTCTTT. The encoded protein is CASSPTAANTEAFF.

This clonotype was seen repeatedly, ten times or more. V is TRBV9 and J is TRBJ1-4; unclear D gene. V was clipped by 0 bases and J by 12 bases, with 6 bases between them. Per germline, CDR1 SGDLS and CDR2 YYNGEE. This CDR3 region has 11 residues. CDR3 residues: CASSVGEELFF. CDR3 nucleotides: TGTGCCAGCAGCGTAGGGGAGGAACTGTTTTTT.

This clonotype showed up many times. The chain joins TRBV9 to TRBJ2-2, with a tentative D call TRBD1 (6 bases). This CDR3 comprises 15 residues. The V end lost 0 bases, the J end lost 3 bases, and 9 bases lay between the germline ends. Germline CDR1 is SGDLS and CDR2 is YYNGEE. The CDR3 coding sequence is TGTGCCAGCAGCGTAGATAGGACAGACACCGGGGAGCTGTTTTTT. Translation: CASSVDRTDTGELFF.